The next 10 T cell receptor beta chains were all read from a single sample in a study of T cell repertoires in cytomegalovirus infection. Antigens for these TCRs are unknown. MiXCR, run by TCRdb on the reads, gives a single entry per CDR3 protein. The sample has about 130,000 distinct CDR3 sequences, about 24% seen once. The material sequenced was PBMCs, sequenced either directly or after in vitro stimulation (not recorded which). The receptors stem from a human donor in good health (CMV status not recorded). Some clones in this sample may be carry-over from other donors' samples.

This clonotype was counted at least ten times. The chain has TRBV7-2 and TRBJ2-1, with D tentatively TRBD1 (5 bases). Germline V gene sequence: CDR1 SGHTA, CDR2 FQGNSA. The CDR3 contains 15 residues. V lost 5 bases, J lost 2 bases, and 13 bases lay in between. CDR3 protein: CASSHEGATYNEQFF. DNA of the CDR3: TGTGCCAGCAGCCACGAAGGGGCGACCTACAATGAGCAGTTCTTC.

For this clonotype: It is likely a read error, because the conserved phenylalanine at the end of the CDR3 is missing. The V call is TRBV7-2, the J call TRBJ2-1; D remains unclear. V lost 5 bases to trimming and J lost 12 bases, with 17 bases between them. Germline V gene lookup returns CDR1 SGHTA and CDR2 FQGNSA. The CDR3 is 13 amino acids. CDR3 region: CASSQSNAAAQFL. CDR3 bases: TGTGCCAGCAGCCAGTCAAATGCGGCGGCGCAGTTCCTC.

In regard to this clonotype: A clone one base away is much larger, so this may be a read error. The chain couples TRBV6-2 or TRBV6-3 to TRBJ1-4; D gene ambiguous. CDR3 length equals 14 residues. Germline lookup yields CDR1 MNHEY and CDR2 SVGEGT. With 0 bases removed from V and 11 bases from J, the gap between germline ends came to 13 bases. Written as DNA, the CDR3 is TGTGCCAGCAGTTACTCCGCCGACCTCCCTAAACTGTTTTTT. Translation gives CASSYSADLPKLFF.

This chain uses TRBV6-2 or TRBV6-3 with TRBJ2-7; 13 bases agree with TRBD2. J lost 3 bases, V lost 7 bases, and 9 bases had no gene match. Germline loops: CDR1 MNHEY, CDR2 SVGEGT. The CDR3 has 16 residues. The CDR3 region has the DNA TGTGCCAGCACCCCCGGACTAGCGGGAGCGTACTACGAGCAGTACGTC. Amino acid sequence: CASTPGLAGAYYEQYV.

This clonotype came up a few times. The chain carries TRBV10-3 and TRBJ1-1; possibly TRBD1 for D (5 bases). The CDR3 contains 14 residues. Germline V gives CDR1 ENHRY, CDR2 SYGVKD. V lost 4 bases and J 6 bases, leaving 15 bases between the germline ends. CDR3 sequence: CAISVYEWGAEAFF. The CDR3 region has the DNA TGTGCCATCAGTGTATACGAATGGGGCGCTGAAGCTTTCTTT.

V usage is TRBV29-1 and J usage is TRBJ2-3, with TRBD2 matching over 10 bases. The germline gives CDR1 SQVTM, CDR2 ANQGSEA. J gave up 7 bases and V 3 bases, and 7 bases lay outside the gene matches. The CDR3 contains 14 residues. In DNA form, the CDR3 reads TGCAGCGTTGATACTAGCGGGATGGAAAATACGCAGTATTTT. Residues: CSVDTSGMENTQYF.

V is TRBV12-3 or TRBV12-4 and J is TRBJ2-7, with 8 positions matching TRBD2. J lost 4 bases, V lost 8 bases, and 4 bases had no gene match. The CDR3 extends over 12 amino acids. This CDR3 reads CASQSGSYEQYF. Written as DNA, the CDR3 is TGTGCCAGCCAAAGCGGGAGTTACGAGCAGTACTTC.

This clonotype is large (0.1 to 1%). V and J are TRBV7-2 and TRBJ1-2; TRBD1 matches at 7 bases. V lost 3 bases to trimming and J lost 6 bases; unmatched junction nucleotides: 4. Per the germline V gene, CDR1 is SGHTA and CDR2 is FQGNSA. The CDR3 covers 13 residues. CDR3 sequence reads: CASSFDRADGYTF. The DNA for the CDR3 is TGTGCCAGCAGCTTCGACAGGGCGGATGGCTACACCTTC.

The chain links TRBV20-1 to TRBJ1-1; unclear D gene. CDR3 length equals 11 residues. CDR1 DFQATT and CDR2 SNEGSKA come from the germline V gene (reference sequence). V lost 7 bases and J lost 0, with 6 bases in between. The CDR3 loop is CSEGLNTEAFF. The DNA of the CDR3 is TGCAGTGAGGGCCTGAACACTGAAGCTTTCTTT.

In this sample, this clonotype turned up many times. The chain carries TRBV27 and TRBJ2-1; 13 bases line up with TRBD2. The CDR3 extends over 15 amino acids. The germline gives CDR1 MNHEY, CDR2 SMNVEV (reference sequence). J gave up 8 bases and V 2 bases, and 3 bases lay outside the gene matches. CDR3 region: CASSLGLAGAYEQFF. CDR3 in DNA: TGTGCCAGCAGTTTAGGACTAGCGGGAGCCTATGAGCAGTTCTTC.